The entry below gives a single T cell receptor beta chain sequence along with its context. This CDR3 contains 14 residues. V lost 2 bases, J lost 0 bases, and 9 bases lay in between. CDR1 is SGHRS, CDR2 YFSETQ, per germline. TCRdb ran MiXCR on the 5' RACE reads and lists one entry per CDR3 protein. The table records around 370,000 distinct CDR3 sequences, 7% to 9.5% of them present only once. The data were taken from a study of identical twins. Sequencing was performed on naive T cells sorted from blood. This TCR was recovered from a woman between 45 and 60 years old in good health. This chain joins TRBV5-1 and TRBJ2-7; the D is unclear. The CDR3 DNA reads as TGCGCCAGCAGCTTTGGCGAGAGCTCCTACGAGCAGTACTTC. This gives the protein CASSFGESSYEQYF.